This T cell receptor beta chain was profiled in a study of cytomegalovirus exposure and HLA in healthy donors. Whole-study results and caveats: A later analysis appeared to link common viral pathogens to several of the most significant clusters. Analyses of presence/absence relied on an assumption of roughly uniform sequencing depth across donors.

For this clone: The antigen is unknown. The sample has other DNA sequences that encode this CDR3 too.

V shed 2 bases and J shed 4 bases, with 8 bases lying between them. Germline-derived CDR1 and CDR2 are SGHAT and FQNNGV. The CDR3 runs to 13 residues. The PCR contained 60 Vbeta and 13 Jbeta primers. Profiled with immunoSEQ multiplex PCR; TCRdb holds only in-frame clones, not every one. The sample has about 210,000 clones, 82% seen once. The chain couples TRBV11-2 to TRBJ1-2, with D uncertain. The clonotype was recovered from a man aged 40-55 years in good health and CMV-seropositive. What was sequenced was PBMCs. Here the CDR3 DNA reads TGTGCCAGCAGCTTACCGGGAGGCTATGGCTACACCTTC. Protein product: CASSLPGGYGYTF.